A single sample is the source of the 24 T cell receptor beta chains below, sequenced in a study of blood T cell repertoires in COVID-19. Here immunoSEQ multiplex PCR was the method, and the copy in TCRdb shows in-frame clones only, minus some. Of a few hundred thousand clones in the sample, 65% to 90% were seen once. Sample: peripheral blood. The source is a human donor in a cohort sampled during active COVID-19.

This chain joins TRBV7-9 and TRBJ1-2; 8 nucleotides agree with TRBD1. V was pared by 8 bases and J by 6 bases, with 8 bases of the junction left unmatched. CDR3 size: 13 residues. Germline CDR1 is SEHNR and CDR2 is FQNEAQ (reference sequence). The CDR3 sequence: CASEGRGLNGYTF. The CDR3 nucleotides read TGTGCCAGCGAAGGCAGGGGGCTCAATGGCTACACCTTC.

The chain combines TRBV10-1 with TRBJ2-6, with TRBD1 matching 8 bases. The CDR3 sequence is 19 residues long. CDR1 is WNHNN, CDR2 SYGVQD, per germline (reference sequence). V dropped 6 bases and J dropped 1; count of bases not matched to a gene: 14. CDR3 sequence (DNA): TGCGCCAGCAGGACCCCATTACAGGGGGTGATTTCTGGGGCCAACGTCCTGACTTTC. It translates to CASRTPLQGVISGANVLTF.

This chain connects TRBV7-9 to TRBJ1-2; weak D call: TRBD1 (6 bases). Germline values: CDR1 SEHNR, CDR2 FQNEAQ (reference sequence). V gave up 9 bases and J gave up 4 bases, with 18 bases separating them. CDR3 length: 14 residues. The CDR3 spells CASDGQSLSYGYTF. CDR3 in DNA: TGTGCCAGTGACGGACAGAGTCTTTCCTATGGCTACACCTTC. Full variable domain (remainder filled in from reference TRBV7-9 and TRBJ1-2): DTGVSQNPRHKITKRGQNVTFRCDPISEHNRLYWYRQTLGQGPEFLTYFQNEAQLEKSRLLSDRFSAERPKGSFSTLEIQRTEQGDSAMYLCASDGQSLSYGYTFGSGTRLTVV.

The chain is built from TRBV7-9 and TRBJ1-4; D remains unclear. The CDR3 is 15 amino acids. Germline V gene lookup returns CDR1 SEHNR and CDR2 FQNEAQ (reference sequence). Trimming pared 5 bases from V and 3 bases from J, leaving 13 bases between. The CDR3 DNA follows: TGTGCCAGCAGCCCCGCGGCGCGGGCTAATGAAAAACTGTTTTTT. It translates to CASSPAARANEKLFF.

V is TRBV5-1 and J is TRBJ1-5, with D possibly matching TRBD1 (5 bases). The germline V gene encodes CDR1 SGHRS and CDR2 YFSETQ. The CDR3 sequence is 15 residues long. Trimming removed 2 bases at V and 7 bases at J, with 16 bases between. In DNA form, the CDR3 reads TGCGCCAGCAGCTTAATTCCCGGGACTTACCAGCCCCAGCATTTT. Amino acid sequence: CASSLIPGTYQPQHF.

V gene TRBV27 combines with J gene TRBJ2-5; TRBD2 agrees at 11 bases. The CDR3 length is 15 residues. V dropped 5 bases and J dropped 4; count of bases not matched to a gene: 6. Germline CDR1 MNHEY, CDR2 SMNVEV (reference sequence). The CDR3 DNA sequence: TGTGCCAGCAGTCCGCGACTAGCGGGGAGAGAGACCCAGTACTTC. Amino acid sequence: CASSPRLAGRETQYF.

This chain joins TRBV2 and TRBJ2-5, with a weak D call TRBD1 (7 bases). The CDR3 loop spans 15 amino acids. V shed 6 bases and J shed 1 base, with 15 bases lying between them. The germline gives CDR1 SNHLY, CDR2 FYNNEI. CDR3 in amino acids: CASSFRGASQETQYF. CDR3 sequence (DNA): TGTGCCAGCAGCTTCAGGGGGGCGAGCCAAGAGACCCAGTACTTC.

This clone was seen more than once but under ten times. The chain is built from TRBV4-2 and TRBJ1-1; TRBD1 is a possible D gene (6 bases). CDR1 and CDR2 from the germline V gene are LGHNA and YNFKEQ. This CDR3 has 13 residues. Trimming stripped 0 bases from V and 10 bases from J, with 12 bases between. The CDR3 reads CASSQDMGAAAFF. The CDR3 DNA follows: TGTGCCAGCAGCCAAGATATGGGGGCGGCAGCTTTCTTT.

The chain links TRBV7-2 to TRBJ1-2, with D possibly matching TRBD1 (6 bases). CDR1 SGHTA and CDR2 FQGNSA come from the germline V gene. V shed 5 bases and J shed 4 bases, with 14 bases lying between them. This CDR3 spans 14 amino acids. The chain's CDR3 is CASSAQTGIYGYTF. Here the CDR3 DNA reads TGTGCCAGCAGCGCACAGACAGGAATCTATGGCTACACCTTC.

The chain uses TRBV7-2 and TRBJ1-1; D gene unclear. Trimming removed 0 bases at V and 1 base at J, with 9 bases between. Germline V lookup: CDR1 SGHTA, CDR2 FQGNSA. The CDR3 sequence is 15 residues long. CDR3 in DNA: TGTGCCAGCAGCTTAGCCCCGCGGCCGAACACTGAAGCTTTCTTT. Encoded protein: CASSLAPRPNTEAFF.

This clone has just one count. This chain connects TRBV6-5 to TRBJ2-4, with D possibly being TRBD1 (6 bases). Germline assignment: CDR1 MNHEY and CDR2 SVGAGI. The ends were cut back, 2 bases at V and 6 bases at J, with 14 bases in the middle. The CDR3 is made up of 15 amino acids. CDR3 DNA: TGTGCCAGCAGTTACCGGCAGGGGCGATCAAACATTCAGTACTTC. Translated: CASSYRQGRSNIQYF.

The genes are TRBV11-2 and TRBJ1-2; D is unresolved. The CDR3 extends over 13 amino acids. V lost 3 bases to trimming and J lost 4 bases, with 9 bases between them. Germline CDR1 is SGHAT and CDR2 is FQNNGV. CDR3 sequence reads: CASSFRGSYGYTF. The CDR3 DNA reads as TGTGCCAGCAGCTTTCGTGGGAGCTATGGCTACACCTTC.

The rearrangement uses TRBV13 and TRBJ2-7, with 7 bases lining up with TRBD2. The CDR3 consists of 15 residues. Germline V gene sequence: CDR1 PRHDT, CDR2 FYEKMQ (reference sequence). The J segment lost 4 bases and the V segment lost 2 bases, leaving 8 bases of the junction unmatched. CDR3 bases: TGTGCCAGCAGCTTAAGGCCAGGGAGGGAATACGAGCAGTACTTC. This codes for CASSLRPGREYEQYF.

The chain recombines TRBV12-3 or TRBV12-4 with TRBJ1-2; possibly TRBD1 for D (5 bases). Trimming pared 3 bases from V and 4 bases from J, leaving 9 bases between. There are 13 residues in the CDR3. CDR3 nucleotides: TGTGCCAGCAGTTTTGGGAGGGGCTATGGCTACACCTTC. Encoded protein: CASSFGRGYGYTF.

The V and J genes are TRBV25-1 and TRBJ2-5; 8 bases are shared with TRBD1. Germline V CDR1 and CDR2: MGHDK, SYGVNS. The CDR3 consists of 15 residues. V shed 4 bases, J shed 3 bases, and the junction held 7 bases outside the gene matches. CDR3 loop: CASSARGTGKETQYF. The CDR3 DNA sequence: TGTGCCAGCAGTGCACGGGGGACAGGAAAAGAGACCCAGTACTTC.

This clone came up once. The chain is built from TRBV21-1 and TRBJ1-2. TRBV21-1 is a documented pseudogene. CDR3 length: 14 residues. The CDR3, as DNA: TGTGCCAGCAGCAAAGGGGGGGGCGACTATGGCTACACCTTC. Amino acids: CASSKGGGDYGYTF.

The CDR3: CASSRSGGGSYEQYF. The CDR3 DNA reads as TGTGCCAGCAGCCGGAGCGGGGGCGGCTCCTACGAGCAGTACTTC. The chain couples TRBV7-9 to TRBJ2-7; TRBD2 matches at 8 bases. Germline CDR1 SEHNR, CDR2 FQNEAQ (reference sequence). There are 15 residues in the CDR3. Trimming at V came to 5 bases and at J to 0 bases, leaving 6 bases not matched to a gene.

This clone was seen more than once but under ten times. The chain joins TRBV12-3 or TRBV12-4 to TRBJ1-1, with TRBD1 identical over 10 bases. The CDR3 consists of 13 residues. The V gene end was trimmed by 6 bases and the J gene end by 12 bases; junction bases not matched to a gene: 10. DNA of the CDR3: TGTGCCAGCAGAGCCGACAGGGGGCGGCGGACTTTCTTT. It encodes CASRADRGRRTFF.

V is TRBV5-1 and J is TRBJ2-3; 7 nucleotides align to TRBD2. This CDR3 has 17 amino acids. Germline-derived CDR1 and CDR2 are SGHRS and YFSETQ. The V gene end was trimmed by 0 bases and the J gene end by 5 bases; junction bases not matched to a gene: 12. The CDR3 loop is CASSLVLASTRRDTQYF. CDR3 DNA: TGCGCCAGCAGCTTGGTACTAGCGTCAACGAGGCGAGATACGCAGTATTTT.

This chain links TRBV5-6 with TRBJ2-1; 10 nucleotides align to TRBD1. The J segment lost 6 bases and the V segment lost 3 bases, leaving 9 bases of the junction unmatched. The CDR3 consists of 16 residues. Per the germline V gene, CDR1 is SGHDT and CDR2 is YYEEEE. The CDR3 DNA sequence: TGTGCCAGCAGCTCCTCCGGGACAGGGGTTCTCAATGAGCAGTTCTTC. Protein: CASSSSGTGVLNEQFF.

The chain links TRBV30 to TRBJ2-5; D is possibly TRBD2 (5 bases). The germline V gene has CDR1 GTSNPN and CDR2 SVGIG (reference sequence). This CDR3 is built from 13 residues. V lost 0 bases and J lost 2, with 7 bases in between. CDR3 region: CAWSVDLQETQYF. The DNA for the CDR3 is TGTGCCTGGAGTGTGGACTTACAAGAGACCCAGTACTTC.

The rearrangement links TRBV9 to TRBJ2-2; 10 bases fit TRBD2. Germline CDR1 and CDR2: SGDLS and YYNGEE. This CDR3 has 16 amino acids. Trimming removed 3 bases from V and 1 base from J; junction bases left unmatched: 3. The CDR3 loop is CASSARLAGNTGELFF. CDR3 DNA sequence: TGTGCCAGCAGCGCCCGACTAGCGGGGAACACCGGGGAGCTGTTTTTT.

DNA of the CDR3: TGTGCTAGTGGTTTGGGCGGGAACAATGAGCAGTTCTTC. Its translation is CASGLGGNNEQFF. V is TRBV12-5 and J is TRBJ2-1, with a weak D call TRBD2 (6 bases). The germline gives CDR1 LGHNT, CDR2 FRNRAP. This CDR3 contains 13 residues. Trimming took 1 base from V and 5 from J, leaving 6 bases between them.

In its sample, this clone was seen many times. The chain employs TRBV3-1 (or the pseudogene TRBV3-2) and TRBJ1-6; D gene unclear. The CDR3 loop spans 15 amino acids. Trimming removed 1 base from V and 6 bases from J, with 10 bases in between. In germline, CDR1 is LGHDT, CDR2 YNNKEL (reference sequence). CDR3 bases: TGTGCCAGCAGCCAAGGAACGGGAGGTAATTCACCCCTCCACTTT. Translated, it gives CASSQGTGGNSPLHF.